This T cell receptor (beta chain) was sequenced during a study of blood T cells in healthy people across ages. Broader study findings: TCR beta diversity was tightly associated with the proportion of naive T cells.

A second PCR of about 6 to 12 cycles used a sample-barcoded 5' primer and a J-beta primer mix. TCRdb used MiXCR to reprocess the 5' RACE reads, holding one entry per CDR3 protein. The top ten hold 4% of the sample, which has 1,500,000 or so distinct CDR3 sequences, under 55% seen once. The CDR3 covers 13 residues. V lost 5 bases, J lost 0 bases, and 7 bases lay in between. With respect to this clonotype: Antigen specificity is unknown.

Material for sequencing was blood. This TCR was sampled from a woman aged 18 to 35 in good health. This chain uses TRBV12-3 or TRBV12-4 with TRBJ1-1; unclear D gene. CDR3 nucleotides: TGTGCCAGCAGTGAGCAGGTGAACACTGAAGCTTTCTTT. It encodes CASSEQVNTEAFF.